These T cell receptor beta chains were read from a single sample in a study of shared clonotypes between healthy human individuals. The method was immunoSEQ multiplex PCR; TCRdb's version includes in-frame clones alone and lacks a portion of them. In the table there are about 680,000 clones, approximately 73% of which are singletons. The sequencing input was memory CD4+ T cells sorted from blood. Receptor source: a woman in her twenties or thirties in good health. Both conserved end residues are part of each CDR3. The D gene is left open where the match is weak. Not all rows give a size; the values are once, few, many and, for expanded clones, a class.

clone_size: many; cdr3_length: 14; j_call: TRBJ1-1; v_call: TRBV7-9; d_call: NA; cdr3_aa: CASSPQTMNTEAFF; cdr3_nt: TGTGCCAGCAGCCCACAGACTATGAACACTGAAGCTTTCTTT
clone_size: NA; cdr3_length: 15; j_call: TRBJ2-7; v_call: TRBV5-1; d_call: TRBD1; cdr3_aa: CASSDGTGGLSEQYF; cdr3_nt: TGCGCCAGCAGCGACGGGACAGGGGGTCTAAGTGAGCAGTACTTC
clone_size: NA; cdr3_length: 15; j_call: TRBJ2-3; v_call: TRBV7-8; d_call: NA; cdr3_aa: CASSSLFFDTDTQYF; cdr3_nt: TGTGCCAGCAGCTCGTTATTCTTTGACACAGATACGCAGTATTTT
clone_size: NA; cdr3_length: 17; j_call: TRBJ2-5; v_call: TRBV4-1; d_call: TRBD2; cdr3_aa: CASSHRASGRGGETQYF; cdr3_nt: TGCGCCAGCAGCCATCGGGCTAGCGGGAGGGGCGGCGAGACCCAGTACTTC
clone_size: NA; cdr3_length: 15; j_call: TRBJ2-5; v_call: TRBV5-4; d_call: TRBD2; cdr3_aa: CASSLAQAGGETQYF; cdr3_nt: TGTGCCAGCAGCTTGGCCCAAGCGGGAGGGGAGACCCAGTACTTC
clone_size: NA; cdr3_length: 14; j_call: TRBJ2-5; v_call: TRBV14; d_call: NA; cdr3_aa: CASSQNLGRETQYF; cdr3_nt: TGTGCCAGCAGCCAAAATCTGGGGAGAGAGACCCAGTACTTC
clone_size: NA; cdr3_length: 13; j_call: TRBJ2-5; v_call: TRBV5-1; d_call: NA; cdr3_aa: CASSGGIQETQYF; cdr3_nt: TGCGCCAGCAGTGGCGGGATCCAAGAGACCCAGTACTTC
clone_size: NA; cdr3_length: 18; j_call: TRBJ2-2; v_call: TRBV15; d_call: NA; cdr3_aa: CATSRDQRRGWGTGELFF; cdr3_nt: TGTGCCACCAGCAGAGATCAACGGAGGGGTTGGGGCACCGGGGAGCTGTTTTTT
clone_size: NA; cdr3_length: 15; j_call: TRBJ2-1; v_call: TRBV5-1; d_call: TRBD2; cdr3_aa: CASSKERGRMNEQFF; cdr3_nt: TGCGCCAGCAGCAAGGAGCGGGGGAGGATGAATGAGCAGTTCTTC
clone_size: NA; cdr3_length: 14; j_call: TRBJ1-2; v_call: TRBV5-1; d_call: TRBD1; cdr3_aa: CASSLGQGPYGYTF; cdr3_nt: TGCGCCAGCAGCTTGGGACAGGGACCCTATGGCTACACCTTC
clone_size: few; cdr3_length: 14; j_call: TRBJ2-7; v_call: TRBV5-1; d_call: TRBD1; cdr3_aa: CASSYGTGGNEQYF; cdr3_nt: TGCGCCAGCAGCTACGGGACAGGGGGCAACGAGCAGTACTTC
clone_size: NA; cdr3_length: 14; j_call: TRBJ1-1; v_call: TRBV5-1; d_call: NA; cdr3_aa: CASSLNWGGGEAFF; cdr3_nt: TGCGCCAGCAGCTTGAACTGGGGGGGAGGTGAAGCTTTCTTT
clone_size: NA; cdr3_length: 14; j_call: TRBJ2-7; v_call: TRBV10-3; d_call: TRBD2; cdr3_aa: CAISDRTSLYEQYF; cdr3_nt: TGTGCCATCAGTGACCGGACTAGTTTGTACGAGCAGTACTTC
clone_size: NA; cdr3_length: 16; j_call: TRBJ2-3; v_call: TRBV28; d_call: NA; cdr3_aa: CASRPPPGWETDTQYF; cdr3_nt: TGTGCCAGCAGACCCCCCCCGGGTTGGGAAACAGATACGCAGTATTTT
clone_size: NA; cdr3_length: 15; j_call: TRBJ2-1; v_call: TRBV5-1; d_call: TRBD2; cdr3_aa: CASSLTSGAYNEQFF; cdr3_nt: TGCGCCAGCAGCCTGACTAGCGGCGCCTACAATGAGCAGTTCTTC
clone_size: NA; cdr3_length: 14; j_call: TRBJ2-1; v_call: TRBV7-2; d_call: TRBD2; cdr3_aa: CASSSQRETGEQFF; cdr3_nt: TGTGCCAGCAGCTCCCAGCGGGAGACGGGCGAGCAGTTCTTC
clone_size: few; cdr3_length: 12; j_call: TRBJ1-1; v_call: TRBV5-8; d_call: TRBD1; cdr3_aa: CASSAFTGGAFF; cdr3_nt: TGTGCCAGCAGCGCATTTACAGGGGGCGCTTTCTTT
clone_size: NA; cdr3_length: 11; j_call: TRBJ2-7; v_call: TRBV20-1; d_call: NA; cdr3_aa: CSATSNYEQYF; cdr3_nt: TGCAGTGCTACCTCGAACTACGAGCAGTACTTC
clone_size: NA; cdr3_length: 13; j_call: TRBJ1-1; v_call: TRBV19; d_call: NA; cdr3_aa: CASKFGRHTEAFF; cdr3_nt: TGTGCCAGTAAGTTCGGCAGGCACACTGAAGCTTTCTTT
clone_size: NA; cdr3_length: 15; j_call: TRBJ2-7; v_call: TRBV4-1; d_call: NA; cdr3_aa: CASSQDGASSYEQYF; cdr3_nt: TGCGCCAGCAGCCAAGACGGGGCGAGCTCCTACGAGCAGTACTTC
clone_size: NA; cdr3_length: 12; j_call: TRBJ2-5; v_call: TRBV5-1; d_call: NA; cdr3_aa: CASSYYQETQYF; cdr3_nt: TGCGCCAGCAGCTATTACCAAGAGACCCAGTACTTC
clone_size: NA; cdr3_length: 15; j_call: TRBJ2-7; v_call: TRBV5-1; d_call: NA; cdr3_aa: CASSLVPDSSYEQYF; cdr3_nt: TGCGCCAGCAGCTTGGTCCCCGACTCCTCCTACGAGCAGTACTTC
clone_size: NA; cdr3_length: 15; j_call: TRBJ2-2; v_call: TRBV18; d_call: NA; cdr3_aa: CASSSGQTNTGELFF; cdr3_nt: TGTGCCAGCTCATCGGGGCAGACGAACACCGGGGAGCTGTTTTTT
clone_size: NA; cdr3_length: 15; j_call: TRBJ1-2; v_call: TRBV18; d_call: TRBD1; cdr3_aa: CASSRNAGGSYGYTF; cdr3_nt: TGTGCCAGCTCACGAAACGCAGGGGGCTCCTATGGCTACACCTTC
clone_size: few; cdr3_length: 15; j_call: TRBJ2-5; v_call: TRBV5-4; d_call: TRBD2; cdr3_aa: CASSRKAGGGETQYF; cdr3_nt: TGTGCCAGCAGCCGAAAAGCGGGAGGGGGAGAGACCCAGTACTTC
clone_size: NA; cdr3_length: 14; j_call: TRBJ2-5; v_call: TRBV5-1; d_call: TRBD1; cdr3_aa: CASSGTGQGKTQYF; cdr3_nt: TGCGCCAGCAGCGGAACGGGACAGGGGAAGACCCAGTACTTC
clone_size: few; cdr3_length: 14; j_call: TRBJ2-3; v_call: TRBV7-2; d_call: NA; cdr3_aa: CASSLASGTDTQYF; cdr3_nt: TGTGCCAGCAGCTTAGCGTCAGGAACAGATACGCAGTATTTT
clone_size: NA; cdr3_length: 13; j_call: TRBJ2-3; v_call: TRBV2; d_call: NA; cdr3_aa: CASRRPFPDTQYF; cdr3_nt: TGTGCCAGCAGACGGCCTTTTCCAGATACGCAGTATTTT
clone_size: NA; cdr3_length: 11; j_call: TRBJ2-4; v_call: TRBV6-1; d_call: NA; cdr3_aa: CASDLKNIQYF; cdr3_nt: TGTGCCAGCGACCTAAAAAACATTCAGTACTTC
clone_size: NA; cdr3_length: 13; j_call: TRBJ1-1; v_call: TRBV7-9; d_call: NA; cdr3_aa: CASSSPGNTEAFF; cdr3_nt: TGTGCCAGCAGCTCCCCAGGGAACACTGAAGCTTTCTTT
clone_size: NA; cdr3_length: 14; j_call: TRBJ1-1; v_call: TRBV19; d_call: NA; cdr3_aa: CASSIPTENTEAFF; cdr3_nt: TGTGCCAGTAGTATCCCGACAGAAAACACTGAAGCTTTCTTT
clone_size: few; cdr3_length: 16; j_call: TRBJ1-2; v_call: TRBV19; d_call: NA; cdr3_aa: CASSTTGQFLNYGYTF; cdr3_nt: TGTGCCAGTAGTACTACTGGACAGTTTCTGAACTATGGCTACACCTTC
clone_size: many; cdr3_length: 13; j_call: TRBJ1-1; v_call: TRBV7-3; d_call: NA; cdr3_aa: CASSHDRNTEAFF; cdr3_nt: TGTGCCAGCAGCCACGACAGGAACACTGAAGCTTTCTTT
clone_size: NA; cdr3_length: 13; j_call: TRBJ2-1; v_call: TRBV27; d_call: NA; cdr3_aa: CASSPNRVLEQFF; cdr3_nt: TGTGCCAGCAGCCCGAACAGGGTCCTCGAGCAGTTCTTC
clone_size: NA; cdr3_length: 16; j_call: TRBJ2-7; v_call: TRBV28; d_call: TRBD1; cdr3_aa: CASSLFFGDRTYEQYF; cdr3_nt: TGTGCCAGCAGTTTATTCTTCGGGGACAGAACCTACGAGCAGTACTTC
clone_size: NA; cdr3_length: 15; j_call: TRBJ2-7; v_call: TRBV28; d_call: NA; cdr3_aa: CASSWSGGRTYEQYF; cdr3_nt: TGTGCCAGCAGTTGGTCTGGCGGGCGGACCTACGAGCAGTACTTC
clone_size: NA; cdr3_length: 14; j_call: TRBJ1-1; v_call: TRBV5-1; d_call: NA; cdr3_aa: CASSSGTLNTEAFF; cdr3_nt: TGCGCCAGCAGTTCTGGGACACTGAACACTGAAGCTTTCTTT
clone_size: many; cdr3_length: 14; j_call: TRBJ1-5; v_call: TRBV7-2; d_call: NA; cdr3_aa: CASSLALSERPQHF; cdr3_nt: TGTGCCAGCAGCTTAGCGCTTTCAGAGCGGCCCCAGCATTTT
clone_size: NA; cdr3_length: 14; j_call: TRBJ2-7; v_call: TRBV5-1; d_call: TRBD1; cdr3_aa: CASSLRQGANEQYF; cdr3_nt: TGCGCCAGCAGTCTCCGGCAGGGGGCCAACGAGCAGTACTTC
clone_size: NA; cdr3_length: 18; j_call: TRBJ2-1; v_call: TRBV15; d_call: TRBD2; cdr3_aa: CATSSGMTSGIYSHEQFF; cdr3_nt: TGTGCCACCAGCAGCGGCATGACTAGCGGGATTTATTCCCATGAGCAGTTCTTC
clone_size: NA; cdr3_length: 12; j_call: TRBJ2-3; v_call: TRBV7-3; d_call: NA; cdr3_aa: CASSSQADTQYF; cdr3_nt: TGTGCCAGCAGCTCCCAGGCAGATACGCAGTATTTT
clone_size: NA; cdr3_length: 15; j_call: TRBJ2-3; v_call: TRBV5-1; d_call: NA; cdr3_aa: CASWPSEMVPDTQYF; cdr3_nt: TGCGCCAGTTGGCCTAGCGAAATGGTCCCAGATACGCAGTATTTT
clone_size: NA; cdr3_length: 15; j_call: TRBJ1-2; v_call: TRBV11-2; d_call: NA; cdr3_aa: CASSPRDGGLYGYTF; cdr3_nt: TGTGCCAGCAGCCCTAGAGATGGGGGACTCTATGGCTACACCTTC
clone_size: NA; cdr3_length: 13; j_call: TRBJ1-2; v_call: TRBV29-1; d_call: NA; cdr3_aa: CSARQNVNYGYTF; cdr3_nt: TGCAGCGCCCGACAGAACGTAAACTATGGCTACACCTTC
clone_size: NA; cdr3_length: 16; j_call: TRBJ2-3; v_call: TRBV6-1; d_call: NA; cdr3_aa: CASSAGSLGGTDTQYF; cdr3_nt: TGTGCCAGCAGTGCGGGGAGCTTGGGGGGCACAGATACGCAGTATTTT
clone_size: NA; cdr3_length: 10; j_call: TRBJ1-2; v_call: TRBV2; d_call: NA; cdr3_aa: CASSYYGYTF; cdr3_nt: TGTGCCAGCAGTTACTATGGCTACACCTTC
clone_size: NA; cdr3_length: 13; j_call: TRBJ2-5; v_call: TRBV4-2; d_call: NA; cdr3_aa: CASSPGYKETQYF; cdr3_nt: TGTGCCAGCAGCCCGGGTTACAAAGAGACCCAGTACTTC
clone_size: NA; cdr3_length: 13; j_call: TRBJ2-1; v_call: TRBV5-1; d_call: NA; cdr3_aa: CASSYRVGDEQFF; cdr3_nt: TGCGCCAGCAGCTATAGGGTGGGCGATGAGCAGTTCTTC
clone_size: few; cdr3_length: 15; j_call: TRBJ2-3; v_call: TRBV6-1; d_call: TRBD2; cdr3_aa: CATDPGGNPPDTQYF; cdr3_nt: TGTGCCACCGACCCCGGGGGGAACCCCCCAGATACGCAGTATTTT
clone_size: NA; cdr3_length: 14; j_call: TRBJ1-1; v_call: TRBV4-1; d_call: NA; cdr3_aa: CASSQEAVNTEAFF; cdr3_nt: TGCGCCAGCAGCCAAGAAGCCGTAAACACTGAAGCTTTCTTT
clone_size: NA; cdr3_length: 16; j_call: TRBJ2-1; v_call: TRBV7-2; d_call: TRBD2; cdr3_aa: CASTTRGRGSYNEQFF; cdr3_nt: TGTGCCAGCACCACCCGCGGGAGGGGGTCCTACAATGAGCAGTTCTTC
clone_size: NA; cdr3_length: 13; j_call: TRBJ1-5; v_call: TRBV27; d_call: NA; cdr3_aa: CASSLLADQPQHF; cdr3_nt: TGTGCCAGCAGTTTACTGGCAGATCAGCCCCAGCATTTT
clone_size: NA; cdr3_length: 14; j_call: TRBJ2-2; v_call: TRBV11-2; d_call: NA; cdr3_aa: CASSLIRNTGELFF; cdr3_nt: TGTGCCAGCAGCTTAATAAGGAACACCGGGGAGCTGTTTTTT
clone_size: NA; cdr3_length: 16; j_call: TRBJ2-1; v_call: TRBV4-1; d_call: NA; cdr3_aa: CASSQEGWSSYNEQFF; cdr3_nt: TGCGCCAGCAGCCAAGAGGGCTGGAGCTCCTACAATGAGCAGTTCTTC
clone_size: NA; cdr3_length: 13; j_call: TRBJ2-1; v_call: TRBV19; d_call: NA; cdr3_aa: CASSLGTESEQFF; cdr3_nt: TGTGCCAGTAGTCTCGGGACCGAATCCGAGCAGTTCTTC
clone_size: once; cdr3_length: 12; j_call: TRBJ2-7; v_call: TRBV19; d_call: NA; cdr3_aa: CASSSDGGTYHF; cdr3_nt: TGTGCCAGTAGCTCCGACGGCGGGACCTACCACTTC
clone_size: NA; cdr3_length: 13; j_call: TRBJ1-1; v_call: TRBV14; d_call: NA; cdr3_aa: CASSQVGNTEAFF; cdr3_nt: TGTGCCAGCAGCCAAGTCGGTAACACTGAAGCTTTCTTT
clone_size: NA; cdr3_length: 15; j_call: TRBJ1-3; v_call: TRBV30; d_call: NA; cdr3_aa: CAWSIQGGSGNTIYF; cdr3_nt: TGTGCCTGGTCGATTCAGGGTGGGTCTGGAAACACCATATATTTT
clone_size: NA; cdr3_length: 14; j_call: TRBJ1-2; v_call: TRBV4-1; d_call: NA; cdr3_aa: CASSQDRVGYGYTF; cdr3_nt: TGCGCCAGCAGCCAAGACAGGGTTGGCTATGGCTACACCTTC